Following are 9 T cell receptor beta chains from one sample sequenced in a study of regulatory T cells in long-lasting Graves disease. The authors built TCR beta libraries using iRepertoire HTBI primers and Arm-PCR of CDR3 regions. MiXCR, run by TCRdb on the multiplex PCR reads, gives a single entry per CDR3 protein. The profile shows roughly 430,000 distinct CDR3 sequences, roughly 15% of them singletons. Time point of the sample: newly diagnosed GD, antithyroid drugs for less than 3 months. Isolated PBMC RNA provided the starting material for the TCR library. Separately, the same data were catalogued under a study of T cells in Graves' hyperthyroidism and ophthalmopathy.

The source material was peripheral blood mononuclear cells (PBMCs), sampled at new diagnosis, from a patient treated with antithyroid drugs. These receptors all stem from a woman in her thirties with Graves disease.

This clonotype showed up many times. The rearrangement links TRBV9 to TRBJ2-1, with TRBD2 identical over 13 bases. The J segment lost 8 bases and the V segment lost 0 bases, leaving 5 bases of the junction unmatched. Germline CDR1 SGDLS, CDR2 YYNGEE. The CDR3 has 16 residues. CDR3 in amino acids: CASSVGGLAGDDEQFF. The CDR3 DNA follows: TGTGCCAGCAGCGTAGGAGGACTAGCGGGAGATGATGAGCAGTTCTTC.

Ten or more counts support this clonotype. This sequence joins TRBV29-1 and TRBJ2-4; no reliable D call. The CDR3 is 10 amino acids. Trimming removed 7 bases at V and 6 bases at J, with 7 bases between. Per the germline V gene, CDR1 is SQVTM and CDR2 is ANQGSEA. The CDR3 protein is CSAQSNIQYF. CDR3 nucleotide sequence: TGCAGCGCTCAATCAAACATTCAGTACTTC.

This clonotype was detected many times. V and J are TRBV3-1 and TRBJ2-3; 11 bases map to TRBD2. The germline V gene encodes CDR1 LGHDT and CDR2 YNNKEL (reference sequence). This CDR3 has 17 amino acids. Trimming took 1 base from V and 5 from J; bases not matched to a gene: 8. CDR3 DNA sequence: TGTGCCAGCAGCCAAGCTACTAGCGGGAGTGTTGGAGATACGCAGTATTTT. It is translated as CASSQATSGSVGDTQYF.

This clonotype was detected many times. V is TRBV20-1 and J is TRBJ2-5; the D call may be TRBD1 or TRBD2 (5 bases each). The CDR3 runs 15 residues. The V gene's germline CDR1 is DFQATT and CDR2 SNEGSKA (reference sequence). With 0 bases removed from V and 4 bases from J, the gap between germline ends came to 15 bases. CDR3 loop: CSARDVGTITETQYF. In nucleotides, the CDR3 is TGCAGTGCTAGAGATGTAGGGACGATTACAGAGACCCAGTACTTC.

This clonotype was observed a handful of times. V gene TRBV6-1 combines with J gene TRBJ2-3, with D perhaps matching TRBD1 or TRBD2 (5 bases each). The V gene's germline CDR1 is MNHNS and CDR2 SASEGT. The CDR3 length is 14 residues. Trimming shortened V by 8 bases and J by 4 bases, and 16 bases separated the two germline ends. The CDR3 nucleotides read TGTGCCAGCTCGGGGACCAATCACCCAGATACGCAGTATTTT. Encoded protein: CASSGTNHPDTQYF.

This clonotype was seen many times. The genes are TRBV10-3 and TRBJ2-1; 8 bases match TRBD1. This CDR3 comprises 15 residues. Germline V CDR1 and CDR2: ENHRY, SYGVKD. V shed 3 bases and J 7 bases; nucleotides not matched to a gene: 8. As DNA, the CDR3 is TGTGCCATCAGTGATCGACAGGGGAGTTGGAATGAGCAGTTCTTC. As protein: CAISDRQGSWNEQFF.

The CDR3 sequence: CASSAVGGWDQPQHF. The CDR3 bases are TGCGCCAGCAGCGCAGTCGGAGGGTGGGATCAGCCCCAGCATTTT. The rearrangement joins TRBV5-1 to TRBJ1-5; D is unresolved. The germline V gene has CDR1 SGHRS and CDR2 YFSETQ. The CDR3 totals 15 residues. Trimming removed 4 bases at V and 5 bases at J, with 16 bases between.

The V and J genes are TRBV7-9 and TRBJ2-3; 14 bases align to TRBD2. The V and J ends lost 3 bases and 2 bases, in that order; junction bases with no gene match: 4. The CDR3 totals 17 residues. Germline V lookup: CDR1 SEHNR, CDR2 FQNEAQ (reference sequence). The CDR3 DNA sequence: TGTGCCAGCAGCTTCAGACTAGCGGGAGGGCCCACAGATACGCAGTATTTT. Translating it yields CASSFRLAGGPTDTQYF.

This clonotype has ten or more counts. V usage is TRBV12-3 or TRBV12-4 and J usage is TRBJ2-7; TRBD1 matches 8 bases. The CDR3 length is 13 residues. Germline trimming cut 7 bases from V and 2 bases from J; bases unmatched to any gene: 4. CDR3 coding DNA: TGTGCCAGCACCCCACAGGGGGCCTACGAGCAGTACTTC. Translated, it gives CASTPQGAYEQYF.